These T cell receptor beta chains were read from a single sample in a study of response to subunit inactivated influenza vaccine. A single record per CDR3 protein comes from TCRdb applying MiXCR to the RT-PCR reads. Of under 500,000 distinct CDR3 sequences listed, 10% to 11% are singletons. The specimen was PBMCs from blood, collected more than 35 days after vaccination. These receptors all come from a man in his forties or fifties who received an inactivated influenza vaccine. CDR3s include the opening cysteine and the closing phenylalanine or tryptophan. The D gene is left open where the match is weak. Size tells how often a clone was seen (once, few, many) or the class of an expanded clone, and some rows leave it out.

V gene	clone size	D gene	J gene	CDR3 DNA	CDR3 protein
TRBV12-3/TRBV12-4	many	TRBD2	TRBJ2-3	TGTGCCAGCAGCCCCGGGGGCGGGGGGCCCAGCACAGATACGCAGTATTTT	CASSPGGGGPSTDTQYF
TRBV11-2	few	-	TRBJ2-1	TGTGCCAGCAGCACGGACAGACTGGGGGGTTCCTACAATGAGCAGTTCTTC	CASSTDRLGGSYNEQFF
TRBV27	few	-	TRBJ2-3	TGTGCCAGCAGTTTGTCCCGGGGTGAATGGACGCAGTATTTT	CASSLSRGEWTQYF
TRBV29-1	few	-	TRBJ2-5	TGCAGCGTTGGGGCCCCCCCAAGGGGAGAGACCCAGTACTTC	CSVGAPPRGETQYF
TRBV12-3/TRBV12-4	-	-	TRBJ2-1	TGTGCCAGCAGCACTGCCAATGAGCAGTTCTTC	CASSTANEQFF
TRBV5-1	many	-	TRBJ2-5	TGCGCCAGCAGCTTGGGTGGGAGCGGCGAGACCCAGTACTTC	CASSLGGSGETQYF
TRBV4-3	-	-	TRBJ1-6	TGCGCCAGCAGCTCAGAATCTTATAATTCACCCCTCCACTTT	CASSSESYNSPLHF
TRBV18	-	-	TRBJ2-2	TGTGCCAGCTCACTTCGGGACACAATGAACACCGGGGAGCTGTTTTTT	CASSLRDTMNTGELFF
TRBV30	-	TRBD2	TRBJ2-1	TGTGCCTGGACTCGGACTAGCGGGTTCAATGAGCAGTTCTTC	CAWTRTSGFNEQFF
TRBV12-3/TRBV12-4	-	TRBD1	TRBJ1-3	TGTGCCAGCAGTCTAACAGGGGTCCGAAACACCATATATTTT	CASSLTGVRNTIYF
TRBV10-3	few	-	TRBJ2-2	TGTGCCATCACGAACGGGAACACCGGGGAGCTGTTTTTT	CAITNGNTGELFF
TRBV10-3	few	-	TRBJ1-1	TGTGCCATCAGTGATTTACGCGGGACTGCGAACACTGAAGCTTTCTTT	CAISDLRGTANTEAFF
TRBV3-1	-	-	TRBJ2-7	TGTGCCAGCAGCCAGATTGCGGGGGCCGAGCAGTACTTC	CASSQIAGAEQYF
TRBV24-1	few	TRBD1	TRBJ2-1	TGTGCCACCAGTGATTGGGGACAGGGGGACTACAATGAGCAGTTCTTC	CATSDWGQGDYNEQFF
TRBV12-3/TRBV12-4	many	-	TRBJ2-2	TGTGCCACCCAATCCGGGACTTCCACCGGGGAGCTGTTTTTT	CATQSGTSTGELFF
TRBV5-1	-	TRBD1	TRBJ1-1	TGCGCCAGCAGCTTGGGCCCCGGGACAGGGCGCAGCACTGAAGCTTTCTTT	CASSLGPGTGRSTEAFF
TRBV24-1	-	-	TRBJ2-1	TGTGCCACCAAAGGCGCGGGGAGCTCCTACAATGAGCAGTTCTTC	CATKGAGSSYNEQFF
TRBV20-1	few	-	TRBJ2-7	TGCAGTGCTAGGAGGGGGGGCGGGATGAGCTCCTACGAGCAGTACTTC	CSARRGGGMSSYEQYF
TRBV7-2	few	TRBD2	TRBJ2-7	TGTGCCAGCAGCCCCCGGGTAGCGGGTGCCTACGAGCAGTACTTC	CASSPRVAGAYEQYF
TRBV11-2	few	-	TRBJ2-3	TGTGCCAGCAGCTTCACAGGGTCAGATACGCAGTATTTT	CASSFTGSDTQYF
TRBV7-2	few	TRBD2	TRBJ2-3	TGTGCCAGCAGGGCCGGGACTAGCGGAGATACGCAGTATTTT	CASRAGTSGDTQYF
TRBV4-3	few	-	TRBJ2-7	TGCGCCAGCAGCCAAGAGGAGGGCATCGAGCAGTACTTC	CASSQEEGIEQYF
TRBV12-3/TRBV12-4	-	-	TRBJ1-2	TGTGCCAGCACCCTCGGGGGGCAGGCTGGCTACACCTTC	CASTLGGQAGYTF
TRBV7-6	-	TRBD2	TRBJ2-3	TGTGCCAGCAGCTTAGCGCCTCCCCTAGCGGGCACCACAGATACGCAGTATTTT	CASSLAPPLAGTTDTQYF
TRBV12-3/TRBV12-4	few	TRBD2	TRBJ2-3	TGTGCCAGCAGCCCATTGAACCCTCTTAGCGGGACGGCTAGCACAGATACGCAGTATTTT	CASSPLNPLSGTASTDTQYF
TRBV30	-	-	TRBJ2-3	TGTGCCTGGAGCGAGGGAGTAGGCACAGATACGCAGTATTTT	CAWSEGVGTDTQYF
TRBV5-1	-	-	TRBJ1-5	TGCGCCAGCAGCTTTGGCGTCGGCAGATACAATCAGCCCCAGCATTTT	CASSFGVGRYNQPQHF
TRBV9	-	TRBD1	TRBJ2-5	TGTGCCAGCAGCGGCGGGACAGGGACAGAGACCCAGTACTTC	CASSGGTGTETQYF
TRBV15	few	TRBD1	TRBJ2-4	TGTGCCACCAGCAGAGGGGACAGACCCGAAGACATTCAGTACTTC	CATSRGDRPEDIQYF
TRBV7-2	few	-	TRBJ1-4	TGTGCCAGCAGCGAGGGGGGTATTAATGAAAAACTGTTTTTT	CASSEGGINEKLFF
TRBV12-3/TRBV12-4	few	TRBD1	TRBJ2-7	TGTGCCAGCAGCCGACAGGGCGCCTCCTACGAGCAGTACTTC	CASSRQGASYEQYF
TRBV20-1	few	TRBD2	TRBJ2-7	TGCAGTGCTAGACCAAGCTCCGGGACTAGCGGGGTCTACGAGCAGTACTTC	CSARPSSGTSGVYEQYF
TRBV28	many	TRBD1	TRBJ1-2	TGTGCCAGCAGGCAGGGGGGCGGTGGCTACACCTTC	CASRQGGGGYTF
TRBV20-1	many	-	TRBJ2-3	TGCAGTGCTAACCGCGAGACAGATACGCAGTATTTT	CSANRETDTQYF
TRBV7-8	few	-	TRBJ2-2	TGTGCCAGCAGCTTACTGTGGGGATTCGGGAACACCGGGGAGCTGTTTTTT	CASSLLWGFGNTGELFF
TRBV30	-	-	TRBJ2-7	TGTGCCTGGAGTGGTGGGAACACGGGGACCTACGAGCAGTACTTC	CAWSGGNTGTYEQYF
TRBV20-1	few	TRBD1	TRBJ1-5	TGCAGTGCTCGCAGGGGGCTGGGTCAGCCCCAGCATTTT	CSARRGLGQPQHF
TRBV15	-	-	TRBJ1-5	TGTGCCACCAGCAGAGAGACGCAGGACTATAGCAATCAGCCCCAGCATTTT	CATSRETQDYSNQPQHF
TRBV28	-	TRBD1	TRBJ2-6	TGTGCCAGCAATGAGGACAGGGTACTTTCTGGGGCCAACGTCCTGACTTTC	CASNEDRVLSGANVLTF
TRBV27	-	-	TRBJ2-7	TGTGCCAGCAGTTTACAGGGGCGAGGACCCTACGAGCAGTACTTC	CASSLQGRGPYEQYF
TRBV20-1	many	TRBD2	TRBJ2-1	TGCAGTGCTAGAGAAGTAGCGGGAGACTCCTACAATGAGCAGTTCTTC	CSAREVAGDSYNEQFF
TRBV5-1	many	TRBD2	TRBJ2-1	TGCGCCAGCAGCTTGGTAGCGGGATCGCTCAATGAGCAGTTCTTC	CASSLVAGSLNEQFF
TRBV5-1	many	TRBD1	TRBJ2-7	TGCGCCAGCAGCTTGGAACTGACAGGGAACATCTACGAGCAGTACTTC	CASSLELTGNIYEQYF
TRBV7-2	-	TRBD2	TRBJ2-1	TGTGCCAGCAGCTTAGGCAAGCGGGAGGGCCGGTCCTGGTATGAGCAGTTCTTC	CASSLGKREGRSWYEQFF
TRBV20-1	many	-	TRBJ2-5	TGCAGTGTCCGGCGAGGGCGAGAGACCCAGTACTTC	CSVRRGRETQYF
TRBV6-2/TRBV6-3	many	-	TRBJ2-1	TGTGCCAGCAGTTTATTGACCGGCCCTAATGAGCAGTTCTTC	CASSLLTGPNEQFF
TRBV7-2	few	-	TRBJ2-3	TGTGCCAGCAGCTTCGGCGGGGGCCACACAGATACGCAGTATTTT	CASSFGGGHTDTQYF
TRBV7-9	few	-	TRBJ2-1	TGTGCCAGCAGCTTAAGCTTAGGCGGGGAGCAGTTCTTC	CASSLSLGGEQFF
TRBV10-3	many	-	TRBJ2-7	TGTGCCATCCAGGCCAATACTCTCTACGAGCAGTACTTC	CAIQANTLYEQYF
TRBV7-9	few	-	TRBJ1-2	TGTGCCAGCAGCAAACAGGGAGGAGCAAGTGGCTACACCTTC	CASSKQGGASGYTF
TRBV20-1	-	-	TRBJ2-1	TGCAGTGCTAGAGGCCCCGGGACACAGACCTACAATGAGCAGTTCTTC	CSARGPGTQTYNEQFF
TRBV12-3/TRBV12-4	few	TRBD1	TRBJ2-5	TGTGCCAGCACCGCCGGACAGGGCGGTTGGGAGACCCAGTACTTC	CASTAGQGGWETQYF
TRBV20-1	many	TRBD2	TRBJ2-7	TGCAGTGCTAGACCCCCCGGGACTAGCTCTTCCTACGAGCAGTACTTC	CSARPPGTSSSYEQYF
TRBV29-1	-	-	TRBJ2-7	TGCAGCGTTGCTCCGGGTACCCACGAGCAGTACTTC	CSVAPGTHEQYF
TRBV15	few	-	TRBJ2-1	TGTGCCACCAGCAGCGGGGCCGCCACGGGGGTCTTCTACAATGAGCAGTTCTTC	CATSSGAATGVFYNEQFF
TRBV10-3	many	TRBD2	TRBJ2-7	TGTGCCATCAGTGAAACTAGCGGGAGCGACGAGCAGTACTTC	CAISETSGSDEQYF
TRBV9	few	-	TRBJ2-3	TGTGCCAGCAGCGTAGGAGTTAGCCCAGATACGCAGTATTTT	CASSVGVSPDTQYF
TRBV28	few	-	TRBJ1-5	TGTGCCAGCAGTTCCAACCCTGACATGAGTAGATATCAGCCCCAGCATTTT	CASSSNPDMSRYQPQHF
TRBV29-1	-	-	TRBJ2-7	TGCAGCATTAGTCCCGGGACATTTCAAGGGGAGCAGTACTTC	CSISPGTFQGEQYF
TRBV20-1	-	-	TRBJ2-1	TGCAGTGCGGACAGTGCCGCTTGGGGCAATGAGCAGTTCTTC	CSADSAAWGNEQFF